This T cell receptor beta chain was observed in a study of blood T cell repertoires in COVID-19. Germline CDR1 SGHTA, CDR2 FQGNSA. CDR3 size: 13 residues. V was clipped by 5 bases and J by 4 bases; unmatched bases: 3. The method was immunoSEQ multiplex PCR; TCRdb's version includes in-frame clones alone and lacks a portion of them. This sample has about 78,000 clones, with around 84% found just once. The sequence came from a man aged 50 to 60 with acute or convalescent COVID-19. Sequenced sample: peripheral blood. The chain couples TRBV7-2 to TRBJ2-5; 8 bases fit TRBD1. CDR3 bases: TGTGCCAGCAGCCCCGACAGGGGAGAGACCCAGTACTTC. Residues: CASSPDRGETQYF.